The rows below give T cell receptor beta chains drawn from one sample of a study of blood T cells in healthy people across ages. TCRdb recomputed calls from the 5' RACE reads with MiXCR, one row per CDR3 protein. Here the sample spans some 900,000 distinct CDR3 sequences, approximately 49% being singletons. Sequencing input: blood. The receptors shown here come from a man aged 30 to 39 in good health. The CDR3 runs from the conserved cysteine through the conserved F or W. The D gene is left open where the match is weak. A row's size may be missing; if present it is once, few, many or a size class.

D gene	clone size	V gene	CDR3 length	J gene	CDR3 DNA	CDR3 protein
-	-	TRBV6-5	13	TRBJ2-7	TGTGCCAGCAGTGACGTGGACTCCTACGAGCAGTACTTC	CASSDVDSYEQYF
-	few	TRBV28	14	TRBJ2-4	TGTGCCAGCAGTTTCCGGGACAACCTGGGCATTCAGTACTTC	CASSFRDNLGIQYF
-	-	TRBV4-1	12	TRBJ1-4	TGCGCCAGCAGCCAAGGGATTCTAAAACTGTTTTTT	CASSQGILKLFF
-	-	TRBV5-1	14	TRBJ2-5	TGCGCCAGCAGTATGGGGGAGGTCAGAGAGACCCAGTACTTC	CASSMGEVRETQYF
-	-	TRBV29-1	14	TRBJ1-5	TGCAGCGTTGGAGACGGATTGGGCAATCAGCCCCAGCATTTT	CSVGDGLGNQPQHF
-	few	TRBV27	12	TRBJ2-2	TGTGCCAGCAGTTTTAGCACCGGGGAGCTGTTTTTT	CASSFSTGELFF
TRBD1	few	TRBV6-5	16	TRBJ2-1	TGTGCCAGCAGATCCGACCGGGACAGGGGGCTTTATGAGCAGTTCTTC	CASRSDRDRGLYEQFF
TRBD2	few	TRBV20-1	13	TRBJ2-1	TGCAGTGCTTATGGGACTATCTACAATGAGCAGTTCTTC	CSAYGTIYNEQFF
-	many	TRBV29-1	10	TRBJ2-5	TGCAGCGTTGGAGTCGAGACCCAGTACTTC	CSVGVETQYF
TRBD2	-	TRBV2	15	TRBJ2-5	TGTGCCAGTGCTAGGACTAGCGGAATTCAAGAGACCCAGTACTTC	CASARTSGIQETQYF
-	once	TRBV24-1	14	TRBJ1-2	TGTGCCACCAGTGACCATGGAAATAACTATGGCTACACCTTC	CATSDHGNNYGYTF
TRBD2	-	TRBV28	16	TRBJ2-2	TGTGCCAGCAGTCTAATCGTAGCGGGGGGGCCGCGGGAGCTGTTTTTT	CASSLIVAGGPRELFF
TRBD1	few	TRBV5-1	15	TRBJ1-5	TGCGCCAGCAGCTGGTGGACAGGGCGCAATCAGCCCCAGCATTTT	CASSWWTGRNQPQHF
-	-	TRBV24-1	16	TRBJ2-1	TGTGCCACCAGTGATTTTAACAGGGTGGCTTACAATGAGCAGTTCTTC	CATSDFNRVAYNEQFF
TRBD2	few	TRBV20-1	13	TRBJ2-3	TGCAGTGGACCGAGCGGGGGGGCAGATACGCAGTATTTT	CSGPSGGADTQYF
-	-	TRBV5-1	15	TRBJ2-5	TGCGCCAGCAGCCTGCAGGGTGTTGGGCAAGAGACCCAGTACTTC	CASSLQGVGQETQYF
TRBD1	few	TRBV20-1	15	TRBJ2-7	TGCAGTGCTAGTACCCCGCAGGGGGTCTCCTACGAGCAGTACTTC	CSASTPQGVSYEQYF
-	-	TRBV5-1	13	TRBJ1-6	TGCGCCAGCAGCTCCGAAACGAATTCACCCCTCCACTTT	CASSSETNSPLHF
-	few	TRBV24-1	17	TRBJ2-7	TGTGCCACCAGTGGACCGGCTAGGGGCAGGTCGGGCTACGAGCAGTACTTC	CATSGPARGRSGYEQYF
-	-	TRBV3-1	14	TRBJ2-3	TGTGCTAGCAGCCAAGCCCTGAGCACAGATACGCAGTATTTT	CASSQALSTDTQYF
-	few	TRBV12-3/TRBV12-4	13	TRBJ1-2	TGTGCCAGCAGTTTGGTCACCAACTATGGCTACACCTTC	CASSLVTNYGYTF
TRBD1	-	TRBV5-1	14	TRBJ1-4	TGCGCCAGCACCCCAGGGGGCACGGGTGAAAAACTGTTTTTT	CASTPGGTGEKLFF
TRBD1	-	TRBV30	14	TRBJ1-2	TGTGCCTGGAGCACGGACAGGCGGGGATATGGCTACACCTTC	CAWSTDRRGYGYTF
-	few	TRBV6-1	13	TRBJ1-1	TGTGCCAGCAGTGAAGCGGGTAGGTTTGAAGCTTTCTTT	CASSEAGRFEAFF
-	few	TRBV6-2/TRBV6-3	13	TRBJ1-1	TGTGCCAGCAGTTACGGGGGGGACACTGAAGCTTTCTTT	CASSYGGDTEAFF
-	few	TRBV20-1	12	TRBJ2-3	TGCAGTGCTAGCACTGGCACAGATACGCAGTATTTT	CSASTGTDTQYF
TRBD1	-	TRBV10-3	14	TRBJ1-6	TGTGCCATCAGGGCGACAGGGCATAATTCACCCCTCCACTTT	CAIRATGHNSPLHF
TRBD1	-	TRBV24-1	17	TRBJ1-6	TGTGCCACCAGTGATTTCCCCCGACAGGGGGCTAGTTCACCCCTCCACTTT	CATSDFPRQGASSPLHF
-	-	TRBV11-3	15	TRBJ2-5	TGTGCCAGCAGCTTATTTGGGCCACAGCACGTGATCCAGTACTTC	CASSLFGPQHVIQYF
-	-	TRBV12-5	14	TRBJ2-3	TGTGCTAGTGGTTTAGGGTTGGAGGGAGATACGCAGTATTTT	CASGLGLEGDTQYF
-	-	TRBV7-9	17	TRBJ2-2	TGTGCCAGCAGCCAGCCGCAAGTCAATTGGGACACCGGGGAGCTGTTTTTT	CASSQPQVNWDTGELFF
-	few	TRBV28	16	TRBJ1-4	TGTGCCAGCAGTTTGTTGAGGACTGTGGGTTTTGAAAAACTGTTTTTT	CASSLLRTVGFEKLFF
TRBD1	once	TRBV5-4	15	TRBJ2-5	TGTGCCAGCAGCATCGGGCAGGGGGCGCAGGAGACCCAGTACTTC	CASSIGQGAQETQYF
TRBD1	-	TRBV12-3/TRBV12-4	15	TRBJ2-3	TGTACCAGCAATGGACAGGGGCTGGGCACAGATACGCAGTATTTT	CTSNGQGLGTDTQYF
-	-	TRBV2	15	TRBJ2-5	TGTGCCAGCAGTTCCGGGAGTAGGGGGCATGAGACCCAGTACTTC	CASSSGSRGHETQYF
-	-	TRBV7-2	14	TRBJ1-4	TGTGCCAGCAGCGCGACAGTCACTAATGAAAAACTGTTTTTT	CASSATVTNEKLFF
-	-	TRBV6-5	15	TRBJ2-1	TGTGCCAGCAGTTACTCGATTCGGTTGGTCAATGAGCAGTTCTTC	CASSYSIRLVNEQFF
-	-	TRBV20-1	11	TRBJ2-1	TGCAGTGCTCCCAGGGGATATGAGCAGTTCTTC	CSAPRGYEQFF
-	-	TRBV7-3	15	TRBJ2-2	TGTGCCAGCAGCTTAGAAGGGCAGATCCGCGGGGAGCTGTTTTTT	CASSLEGQIRGELFF
-	-	TRBV6-2/TRBV6-3	15	TRBJ1-5	TGTGCCAGCGGGTCCAGGGTTTGGAGCAATCAGCCCCAGCATTTT	CASGSRVWSNQPQHF
TRBD1	-	TRBV4-3	19	TRBJ2-5	TGCGCCAGCAGCCAAGATCCTTTGGCGGCAGGGGGCTCCTACAATGAGCAGTACTTC	CASSQDPLAAGGSYNEQYF
TRBD1	-	TRBV6-1	15	TRBJ2-3	TGTGCCAGCAGTCTGGGACAGGGGGCCCCAGATACGCAGTATTTT	CASSLGQGAPDTQYF
TRBD1	once	TRBV2	15	TRBJ2-7	TGTGCCAGCAGTGAAGGGGGACAGGGATACTACGAGCAGTACTTC	CASSEGGQGYYEQYF
-	-	TRBV6-1	14	TRBJ2-1	TGTGCCAGCAGTGAAGGGGAACCTCTCAATGAGCAGTTCTTC	CASSEGEPLNEQFF
-	-	TRBV6-5	12	TRBJ2-3	TGTGCCAGCAGTTATCGGAGTGGGGCGCAGTATTTT	CASSYRSGAQYF